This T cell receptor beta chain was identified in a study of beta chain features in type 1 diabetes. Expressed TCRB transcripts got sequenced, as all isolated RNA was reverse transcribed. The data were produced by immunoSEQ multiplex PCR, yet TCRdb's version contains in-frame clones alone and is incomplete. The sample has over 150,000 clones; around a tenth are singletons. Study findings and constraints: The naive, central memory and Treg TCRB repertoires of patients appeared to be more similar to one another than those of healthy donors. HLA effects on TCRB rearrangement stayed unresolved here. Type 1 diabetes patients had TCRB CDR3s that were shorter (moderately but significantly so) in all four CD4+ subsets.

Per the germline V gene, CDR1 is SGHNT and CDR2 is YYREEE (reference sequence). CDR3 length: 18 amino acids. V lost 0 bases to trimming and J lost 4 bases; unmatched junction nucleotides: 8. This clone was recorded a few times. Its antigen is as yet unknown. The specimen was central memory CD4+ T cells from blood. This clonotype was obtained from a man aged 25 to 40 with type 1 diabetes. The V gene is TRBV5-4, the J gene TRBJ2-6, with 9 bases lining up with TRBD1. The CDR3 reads CASSLEQGARTGANVLTF. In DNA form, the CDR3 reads TGTGCCAGCAGCTTGGAACAGGGGGCACGTACCGGGGCCAACGTCCTGACTTTC.